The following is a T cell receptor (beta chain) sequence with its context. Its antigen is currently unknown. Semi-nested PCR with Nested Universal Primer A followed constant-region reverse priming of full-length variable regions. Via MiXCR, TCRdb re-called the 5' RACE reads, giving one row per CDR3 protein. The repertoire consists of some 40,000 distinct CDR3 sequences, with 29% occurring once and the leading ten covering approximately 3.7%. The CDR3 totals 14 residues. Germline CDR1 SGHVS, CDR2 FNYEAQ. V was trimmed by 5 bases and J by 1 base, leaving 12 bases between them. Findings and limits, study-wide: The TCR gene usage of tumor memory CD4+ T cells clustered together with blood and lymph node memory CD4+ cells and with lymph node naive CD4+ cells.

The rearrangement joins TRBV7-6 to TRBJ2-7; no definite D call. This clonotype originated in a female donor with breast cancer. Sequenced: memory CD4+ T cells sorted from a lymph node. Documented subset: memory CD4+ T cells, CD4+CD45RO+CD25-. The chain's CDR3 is CASSPAPVSYEQYF. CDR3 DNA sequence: TGTGCCAGCAGCCCCGCTCCCGTGTCCTACGAGCAGTACTTC.